Listed below are T cell receptor beta chains from one sample, sequenced in a study of blood T cells in healthy people across ages. MiXCR, applied by TCRdb to the 5' RACE reads, yields one record per CDR3 protein. This sample has about 770,000 distinct CDR3 sequences, with about 42% found just once. Sequencing used blood. The receptors here all came from a man in his sixties in good health. CDR3s include the opening cysteine and the closing phenylalanine or tryptophan. A D gene is named only where the DNA matches it firmly. Not all rows give a size; the values are once, few, many and, for expanded clones, a class.

>TRBV4-1|-|TRBJ1-4|TRBD1
TGCGTCAGCAGCCAAACTAGGACAGGAGCGAATGAAAAACTGTTTTTT
CVSSQTRTGANEKLFF
>TRBV5-1|few|TRBJ2-5|TRBD1
TGCGCCAGCAGCCCCCCGACAGGGGGGTCGGAAGAGACCCAGTACTTC
CASSPPTGGSEETQYF
>TRBV6-1|-|TRBJ1-2|-
TGTGCCAGCAGTGAAAGGAACAGAAGACCATATGGCTACACCTTC
CASSERNRRPYGYTF
>TRBV6-1|once|TRBJ2-7|-
TGTGCCAGCAGTACCCAACAGGGTGCGCACTACGAGCAGTACTTC
CASSTQQGAHYEQYF
>TRBV20-1|once|TRBJ2-2|-
TGCAGTGCTAGAGTTTACGGAAACACCGGGGAGCTGTTTTTT
CSARVYGNTGELFF
>TRBV20-1|-|TRBJ2-7|TRBD1
TGCAGTGCTAGATGGACAGGGTCCTACGAGCAGTACTTC
CSARWTGSYEQYF
>TRBV12-3/TRBV12-4|-|TRBJ1-1|-
TGTGCCAGCAGCTCTCCACTTCTCATGAACACTGAAGCTTTCTTT
CASSSPLLMNTEAFF
>TRBV7-2|-|TRBJ2-2|TRBD1
TGTGCCAGCAACCGACAGGGGGTCGGGGAGCTGTTTTTT
CASNRQGVGELFF
>TRBV20-1|-|TRBJ2-5|TRBD1
TGCAGTGCTGGGACAGGGCTATCTGAAGAGACCCAGTACTTC
CSAGTGLSEETQYF
>TRBV4-1|-|TRBJ2-3|TRBD2
TGCGCCAGCAGCCAAGATCGTAGCGGGGACACAGATACGCAGTATTTT
CASSQDRSGDTDTQYF
>TRBV6-5|-|TRBJ2-6|-
TGTGCCAGCAGTTCGGGGAGACCCAGCTCTGGGGCCAACGTCCTGACTTTC
CASSSGRPSSGANVLTF
>TRBV7-2|few|TRBJ1-2|TRBD1
TGTGCCAGCAGCAGGGGACAGGTCGGGGGCTACACCTTC
CASSRGQVGGYTF
>TRBV5-1|few|TRBJ2-5|TRBD1
TGCGCCAGCAGCGGTTACAGGGGGTCAGAGACCCAGTACTTC
CASSGYRGSETQYF
>TRBV20-1|-|TRBJ1-5|-
TGCAGTGCTGGGGACACCAATAGCAATCAGCCCCAGCATTTT
CSAGDTNSNQPQHF
>TRBV25-1|few|TRBJ2-7|TRBD1
TGTGCCAGCAGTAGGCGACAGGGTGCCTACGAGCAGTACTTC
CASSRRQGAYEQYF
>TRBV28|-|TRBJ2-7|-
TGTGCCAGCAGCCCCCCCCGGGTCTCAAAGAGCTCCTACGAGCAGTACTTC
CASSPPRVSKSSYEQYF
>TRBV30|-|TRBJ2-1|-
TGTGCCTGGAGTGCCAGGGTGCCCTACAATGAGCAGTTCTTC
CAWSARVPYNEQFF
>TRBV6-5|few|TRBJ1-2|TRBD1
TGTGCCAGCAGTTACTCTGCAGGGGGCCGACCCAACTATGGCTACACCTTC
CASSYSAGGRPNYGYTF
>TRBV18|-|TRBJ1-2|-
TGTGCCAGCGCGCGGCCGGGGGAGACCTATGGCTACACCTTC
CASARPGETYGYTF
>TRBV12-3/TRBV12-4|many|TRBJ2-1|-
TGTGCCAGCAGTCCTGACAGCTACAATGAGCAGTTCTTC
CASSPDSYNEQFF
>TRBV24-1|-|TRBJ2-1|-
TGTGCCACCAGTGATCCTAGCGCGAAGAGCTCCCACAATGAGCAGTTCTTC
CATSDPSAKSSHNEQFF
>TRBV27|few|TRBJ2-7|-
TGTGCCAGCAGTTTATCTATATACGAGCAGTACTTC
CASSLSIYEQYF
>TRBV2|-|TRBJ2-7|-
TGTGCCAGCAGAGAACAGACAGGTGCCTACGAGCAGTACTTC
CASREQTGAYEQYF
>TRBV6-5|-|TRBJ2-5|-
TGTGCCAGCAGAACGGGCGGGGGCCGATTCGGGACCCAGTACTTC
CASRTGGGRFGTQYF
>TRBV29-1|few|TRBJ2-1|-
TGCAGCGTTGCGGGGCAAAACAATGAGCAGTTCTTC
CSVAGQNNEQFF
>TRBV6-1|-|TRBJ2-3|-
TGTGCCAGCAGTGATAACACCGACACAGATACGCAGTATTTT
CASSDNTDTDTQYF
>TRBV6-2/TRBV6-3|once|TRBJ1-5|-
TGTGCCAGCAGTCAATGGACAAATCTGGATCAGCCCCAGCATTTT
CASSQWTNLDQPQHF
>TRBV28|-|TRBJ2-5|-
TGTGCCAGCAGCACAGGACGGCGAGAGACCCAGTACTTC
CASSTGRRETQYF
>TRBV7-2|-|TRBJ1-4|TRBD1
TGTGCCAGCAGCACCGGGACAGGGCCGGAAAAACTGTTTTTT
CASSTGTGPEKLFF
>TRBV20-1|-|TRBJ2-4|-
TGCAGTGCTCGAGGACCGCGGGGCAATAACATTCAGTACTTC
CSARGPRGNNIQYF
>TRBV5-5|few|TRBJ2-1|-
TGTGCCAGCAGCCCCCATCCTGGAAATGAGCAGTTCTTC
CASSPHPGNEQFF
>TRBV6-2/TRBV6-3|-|TRBJ1-1|-
TGTGCCAGCAACCCGGGACACCAAATACCTGAGAACACTGAAGCTTTCTTT
CASNPGHQIPENTEAFF
>TRBV6-1|-|TRBJ2-5|TRBD2
TGTGCCAGCAGCCCTACTAGCGGGATCGGGCACGTGCAGTACTTC
CASSPTSGIGHVQYF
>TRBV29-1|few|TRBJ2-1|TRBD2
TGCAGCGTTGAAAAGATTGGACTAGCGGAGTACAATGAGCAGTTCTTC
CSVEKIGLAEYNEQFF
>TRBV5-1|-|TRBJ2-2|-
TGCGCCAGCAGCCCAACGCAGCTGATGAACACCGGGGAGCTGTTTTTT
CASSPTQLMNTGELFF
>TRBV7-2|-|TRBJ2-1|TRBD2
TGTGCCAGCAGCCCACTAGCGGGTAATGGTGAGCAGTTCTTC
CASSPLAGNGEQFF
>TRBV7-2|many|TRBJ2-5|-
TGTGCCAGCAGCCTTACGCGTTTAGGAGAGACCCAGTACTTC
CASSLTRLGETQYF
>TRBV28|-|TRBJ2-1|-
TGTGCCAGCAGTTACAGGACCAATGAGCAGTTCTTC
CASSYRTNEQFF
>TRBV2|-|TRBJ2-5|-
TGTGCCAGCAGTGGACAGCGGGCGGAGACCCGGTACTTC
CASSGQRAETRYF
>TRBV6-2/TRBV6-3|-|TRBJ2-2|-
TGTGCCAGCAGTTACTTGGGACGGATGGAGGCCGGGGAGCTGTTTTTT
CASSYLGRMEAGELFF
>TRBV4-3|-|TRBJ2-1|-
TGCGCCAGCAGCCAAGATGGGGCCGTTCCCGGGGAGCAGTTCTTC
CASSQDGAVPGEQFF
>TRBV14|-|TRBJ2-7|-
TGTGCCAGCAGCCCGTGGGACAAAGGATCCTACGAGCAGTACTTC
CASSPWDKGSYEQYF
>TRBV7-2|-|TRBJ1-2|-
TGTGCCAGCAGCTCCCGGGCGAGGGAATATGGCTACACCTTC
CASSSRAREYGYTF
>TRBV4-1|-|TRBJ1-1|TRBD1
TGCGCCAGCAGCCACCCCACGGAACAGGGGGCTACTGAAGCTTTCTTT
CASSHPTEQGATEAFF
>TRBV11-2|-|TRBJ2-5|TRBD1
TGTGCCAGCAGATCAAACAGGGGCCACCAAGAGACCCAGTACTTC
CASRSNRGHQETQYF
>TRBV11-2|few|TRBJ2-5|TRBD1
TGTGCCAGCAGCATGGCGGACAGGGAACGGGAGACCCAGTACTTC
CASSMADRERETQYF